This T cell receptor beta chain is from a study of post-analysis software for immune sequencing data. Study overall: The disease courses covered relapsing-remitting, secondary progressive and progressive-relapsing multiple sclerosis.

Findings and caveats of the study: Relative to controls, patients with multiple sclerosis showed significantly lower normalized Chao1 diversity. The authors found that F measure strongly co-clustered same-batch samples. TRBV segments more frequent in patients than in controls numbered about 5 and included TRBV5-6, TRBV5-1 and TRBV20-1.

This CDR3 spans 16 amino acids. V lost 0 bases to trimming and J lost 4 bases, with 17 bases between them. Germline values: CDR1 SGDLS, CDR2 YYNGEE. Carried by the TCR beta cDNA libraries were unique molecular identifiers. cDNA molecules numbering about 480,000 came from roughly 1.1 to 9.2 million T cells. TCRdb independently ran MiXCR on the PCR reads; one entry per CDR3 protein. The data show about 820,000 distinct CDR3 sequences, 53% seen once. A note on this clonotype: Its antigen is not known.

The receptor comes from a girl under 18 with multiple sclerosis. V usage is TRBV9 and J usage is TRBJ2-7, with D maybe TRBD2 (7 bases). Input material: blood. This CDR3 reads CASSVASGGGPYEQYF. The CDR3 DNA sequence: TGTGCCAGCAGCGTAGCTTCTGGGGGGGGCCCGTACGAGCAGTACTTC.